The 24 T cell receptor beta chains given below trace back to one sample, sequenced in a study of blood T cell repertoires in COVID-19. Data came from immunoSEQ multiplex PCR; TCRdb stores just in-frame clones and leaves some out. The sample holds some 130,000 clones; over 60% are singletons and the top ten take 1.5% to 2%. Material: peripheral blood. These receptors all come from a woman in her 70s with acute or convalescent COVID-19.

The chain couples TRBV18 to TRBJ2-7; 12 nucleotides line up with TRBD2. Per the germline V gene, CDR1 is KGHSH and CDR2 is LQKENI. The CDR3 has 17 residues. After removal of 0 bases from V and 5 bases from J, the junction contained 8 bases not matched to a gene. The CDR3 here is CASSPPWLAGGPHEQYF. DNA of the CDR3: TGTGCCAGCTCACCACCTTGGCTAGCGGGAGGGCCCCACGAGCAGTACTTC.

The CDR3 region has the DNA TGTGCCAGCAGCCAAGATAAGGACCAGGGCTGGCAGCCCCAGCATTTT. Translation gives CASSQDKDQGWQPQHF. The V call is TRBV4-2, the J call TRBJ1-5, with a weak D call TRBD1 (5 bases). The CDR3 spans 16 residues. Germline V CDR1 and CDR2: LGHNA, YNFKEQ. Deletions cut 0 bases from V and 7 bases from J, with 16 bases between.

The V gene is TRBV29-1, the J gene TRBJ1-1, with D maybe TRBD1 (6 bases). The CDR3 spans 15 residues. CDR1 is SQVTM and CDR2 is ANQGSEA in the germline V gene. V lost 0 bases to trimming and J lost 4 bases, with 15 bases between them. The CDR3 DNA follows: TGCAGCGTTGAAGATCAAGGGGGAATTGGCACTGAAGCTTTCTTT. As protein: CSVEDQGGIGTEAFF. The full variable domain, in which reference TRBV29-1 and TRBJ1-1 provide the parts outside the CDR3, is SAVISQKPSRDICQRGTSLTIQCQVDSQVTMMFWYRQQPGQSLTLIATANQGSEATYESGFVIDKFPISRPNLTFSTLTVSNMSPEDSSIYLCSVEDQGGIGTEAFFGQGTRLTVV.

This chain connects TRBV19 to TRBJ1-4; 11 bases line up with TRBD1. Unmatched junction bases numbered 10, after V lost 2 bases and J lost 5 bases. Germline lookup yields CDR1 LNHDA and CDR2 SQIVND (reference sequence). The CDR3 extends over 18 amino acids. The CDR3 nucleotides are TGTGCCAGTAGTATACTGGACAGGGGGCAGGGCGGGAATGAAAAACTGTTTTTT. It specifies CASSILDRGQGGNEKLFF.

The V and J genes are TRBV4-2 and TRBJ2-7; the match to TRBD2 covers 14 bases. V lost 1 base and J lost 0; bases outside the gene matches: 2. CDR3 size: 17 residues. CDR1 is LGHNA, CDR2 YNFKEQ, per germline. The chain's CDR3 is CASSQGTSGRSSYEQYF. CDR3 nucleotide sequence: TGTGCCAGCAGCCAAGGGACTAGCGGGAGGTCCTCCTACGAGCAGTACTTC.

The CDR3 sequence: CASSLGLREGPQHF. CDR3 nucleotide sequence: TGTGCCAGCAGTTTGGGTCTGCGGGAAGGGCCCCAGCATTTT. This sequence joins TRBV6-5 and TRBJ1-5, with D hard to call. The CDR3 length is 14 residues. V dropped 4 bases and J dropped 9 bases, with 16 bases sitting between them. Germline CDR1 reads MNHEY; CDR2 reads SVGAGI.

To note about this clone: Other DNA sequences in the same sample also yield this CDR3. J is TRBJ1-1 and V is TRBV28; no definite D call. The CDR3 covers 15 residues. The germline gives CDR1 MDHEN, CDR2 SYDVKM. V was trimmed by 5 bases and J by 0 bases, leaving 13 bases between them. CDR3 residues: CASSPPAGMNTEAFF. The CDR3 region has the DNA TGTGCCAGCAGTCCCCCTGCGGGCATGAACACTGAAGCTTTCTTT.

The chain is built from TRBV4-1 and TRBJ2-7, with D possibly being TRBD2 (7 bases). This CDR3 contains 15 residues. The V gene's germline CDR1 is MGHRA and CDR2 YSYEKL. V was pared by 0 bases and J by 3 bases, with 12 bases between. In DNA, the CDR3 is TGCGCCAGCAGCCAAGACGGGGGGCTATACTACGAGCAGTACTTC. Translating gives CASSQDGGLYYEQYF.

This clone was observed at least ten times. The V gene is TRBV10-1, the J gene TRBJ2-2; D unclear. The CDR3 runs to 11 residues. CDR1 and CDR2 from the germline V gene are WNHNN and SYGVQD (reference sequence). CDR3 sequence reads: CFSPQAGELFF. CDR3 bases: TGCTTCTCCCCCCAGGCCGGGGAGCTGTTTTTT.

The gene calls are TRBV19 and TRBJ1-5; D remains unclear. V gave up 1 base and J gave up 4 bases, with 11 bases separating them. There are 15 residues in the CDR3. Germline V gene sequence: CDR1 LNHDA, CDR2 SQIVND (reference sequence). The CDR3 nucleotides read TGTGCCAGTAGTATAGGGCCCGAACGAAATCAGCCCCAGCATTTT. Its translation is CASSIGPERNQPQHF.

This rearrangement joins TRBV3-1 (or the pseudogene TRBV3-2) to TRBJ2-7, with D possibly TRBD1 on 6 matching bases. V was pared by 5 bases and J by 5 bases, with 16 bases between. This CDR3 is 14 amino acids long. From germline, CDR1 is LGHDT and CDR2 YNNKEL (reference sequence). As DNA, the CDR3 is TGTGCCAGCAGCGTAACACAGGGATCCCACGAGCAGTACTTC. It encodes CASSVTQGSHEQYF.

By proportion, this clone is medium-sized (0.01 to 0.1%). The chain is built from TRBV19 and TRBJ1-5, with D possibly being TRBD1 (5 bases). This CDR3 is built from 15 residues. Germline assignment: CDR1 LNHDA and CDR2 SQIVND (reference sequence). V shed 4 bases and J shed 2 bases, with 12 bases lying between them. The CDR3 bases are TGTGCCAGTAGTAATCTGGGGGAGGGCAATCAGCCCCAGCATTTT. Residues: CASSNLGEGNQPQHF.

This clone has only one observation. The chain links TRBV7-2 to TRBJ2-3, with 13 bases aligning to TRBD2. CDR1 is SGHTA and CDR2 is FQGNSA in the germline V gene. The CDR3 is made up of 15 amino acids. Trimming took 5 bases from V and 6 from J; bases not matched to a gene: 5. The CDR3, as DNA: TGTGCCAGCAGCGCGGGACTAGCGGGGAGGGATACGCAGTATTTT. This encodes CASSAGLAGRDTQYF. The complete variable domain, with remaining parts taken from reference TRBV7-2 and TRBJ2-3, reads GAGVSQSPSNKVTEKGKDVELRCDPISGHTALYWYRQSLGQGLEFLIYFQGNSAPDKSGLPSDRFSAERTGGSVSTLTIQRTQQEDSAVYLCASSAGLAGRDTQYFGPGTRLTVL.

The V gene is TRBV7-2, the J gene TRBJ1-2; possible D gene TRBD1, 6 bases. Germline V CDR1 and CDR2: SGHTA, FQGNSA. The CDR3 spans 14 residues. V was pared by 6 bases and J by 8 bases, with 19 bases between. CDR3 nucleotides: TGTGCCAGCAGATTTAAAGGGGGGGGCTACGGCTACACCTTC. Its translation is CASRFKGGGYGYTF.

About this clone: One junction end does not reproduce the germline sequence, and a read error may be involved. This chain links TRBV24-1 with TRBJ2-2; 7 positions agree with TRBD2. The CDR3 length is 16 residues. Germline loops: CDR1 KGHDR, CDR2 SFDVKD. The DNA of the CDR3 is TGTGCCACCAGTGACGCAGGGAGGGCGAACGCCGGGGAGCTGTTTTTT. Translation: CATSDAGRANAGELFF.

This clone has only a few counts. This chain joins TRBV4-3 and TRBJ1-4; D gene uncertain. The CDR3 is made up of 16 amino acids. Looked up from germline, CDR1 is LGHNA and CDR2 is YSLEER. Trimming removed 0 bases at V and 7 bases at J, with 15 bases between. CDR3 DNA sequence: TGCGCCAGCAGCCAAGATTACTGGGAAGGAGGTGAAAAACTGTTTTTT. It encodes CASSQDYWEGGEKLFF.

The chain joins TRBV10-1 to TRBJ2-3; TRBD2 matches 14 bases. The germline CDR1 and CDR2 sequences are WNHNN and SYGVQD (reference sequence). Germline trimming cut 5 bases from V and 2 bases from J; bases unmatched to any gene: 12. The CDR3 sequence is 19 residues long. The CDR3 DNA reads TGCGCCAGCAGTCCCGGGACTAGCGGGGGCCTCGACCTCACAGATACGCAGTATTTT. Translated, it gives CASSPGTSGGLDLTDTQYF.

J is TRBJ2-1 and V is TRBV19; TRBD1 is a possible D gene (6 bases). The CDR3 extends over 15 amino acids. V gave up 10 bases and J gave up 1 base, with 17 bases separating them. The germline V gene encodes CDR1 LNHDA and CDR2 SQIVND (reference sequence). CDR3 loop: CATAGQSSSYNEQFF. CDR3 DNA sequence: TGTGCCACTGCTGGACAGTCATCGTCCTACAATGAGCAGTTCTTC.

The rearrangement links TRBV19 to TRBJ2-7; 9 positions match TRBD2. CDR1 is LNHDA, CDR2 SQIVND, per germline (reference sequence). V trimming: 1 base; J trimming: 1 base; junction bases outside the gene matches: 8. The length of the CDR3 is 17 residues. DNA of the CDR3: TGTGCCAGTAGTATAGGAGATTGGACTAGCGCTTCCTACGAGCAGTACTTC. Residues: CASSIGDWTSASYEQYF.

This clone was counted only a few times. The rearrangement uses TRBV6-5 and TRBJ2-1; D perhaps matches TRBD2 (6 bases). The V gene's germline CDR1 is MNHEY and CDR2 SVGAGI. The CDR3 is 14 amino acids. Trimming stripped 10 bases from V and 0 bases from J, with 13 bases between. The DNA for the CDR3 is TGTGCCATACCTCGGGACTGCTCCTACAATGAGCAGTTCTTC. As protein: CAIPRDCSYNEQFF.

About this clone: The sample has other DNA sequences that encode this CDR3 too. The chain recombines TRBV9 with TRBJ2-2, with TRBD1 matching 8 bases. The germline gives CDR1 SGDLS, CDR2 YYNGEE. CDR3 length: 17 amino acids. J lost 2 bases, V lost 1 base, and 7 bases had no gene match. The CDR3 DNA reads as TGTGCCAGCAGCGTATCAGGGGGCGCGGTAAACACCGGGGAGCTGTTTTTT. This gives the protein CASSVSGGAVNTGELFF.

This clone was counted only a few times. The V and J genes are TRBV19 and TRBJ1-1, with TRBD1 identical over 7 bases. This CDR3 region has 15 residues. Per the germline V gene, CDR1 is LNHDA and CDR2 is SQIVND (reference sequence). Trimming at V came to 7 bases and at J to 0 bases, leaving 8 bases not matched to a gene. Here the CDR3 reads CASTRQGNMNTEAFF. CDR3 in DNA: TGTGCCAGTACAAGACAGGGAAACATGAACACTGAAGCTTTCTTT.

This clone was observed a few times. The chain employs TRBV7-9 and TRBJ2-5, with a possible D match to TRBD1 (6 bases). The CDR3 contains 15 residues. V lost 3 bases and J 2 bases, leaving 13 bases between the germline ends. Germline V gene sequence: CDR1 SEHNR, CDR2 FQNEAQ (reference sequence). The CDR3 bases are TGTGCCAGCAGCTTGGCAGGGGACGTTCAAGAGACCCAGTACTTC. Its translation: CASSLAGDVQETQYF.

The CDR3 region has the DNA TGTGCCATCAGTGATCACGGACAGGGGGCAGGGTATACGCAGTATTTT. Protein: CAISDHGQGAGYTQYF. The rearrangement uses TRBV10-3 and TRBJ2-3, with 11 bases aligning to TRBD1. J gave up 7 bases and V 3 bases, and 9 bases lay outside the gene matches. The CDR3 has 16 residues. Germline assignment: CDR1 ENHRY and CDR2 SYGVKD.